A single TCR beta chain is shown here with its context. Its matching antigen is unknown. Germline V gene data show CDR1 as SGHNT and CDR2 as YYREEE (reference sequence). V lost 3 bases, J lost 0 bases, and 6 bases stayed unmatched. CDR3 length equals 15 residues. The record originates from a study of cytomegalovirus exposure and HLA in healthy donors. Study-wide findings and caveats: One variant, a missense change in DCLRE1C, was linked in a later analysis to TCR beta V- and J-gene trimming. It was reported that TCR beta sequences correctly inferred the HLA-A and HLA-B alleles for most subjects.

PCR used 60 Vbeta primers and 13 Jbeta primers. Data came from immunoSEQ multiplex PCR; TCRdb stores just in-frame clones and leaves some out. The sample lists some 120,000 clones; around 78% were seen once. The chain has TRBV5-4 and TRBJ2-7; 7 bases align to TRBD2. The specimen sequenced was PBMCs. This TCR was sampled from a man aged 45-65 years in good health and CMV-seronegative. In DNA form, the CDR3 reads TGTGCCAGCAGCTCCGTAGCGGGCCCCTCCTACGAGCAGTACTTC. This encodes CASSSVAGPSYEQYF.